The 18 T cell receptor beta chains presented below share a single source sample, sequenced in a study of T cell responses to AZD1222 COVID-19 vaccine. Using immunoSEQ multiplex PCR, the repertoire was profiled, and TCRdb retains in-frame clones only, with some absent. This repertoire shows 130,000 or so clones, about 94% found once; its top ten account for roughly 3.9%. Specimen: peripheral blood, collected 28 days after the second AZD1222 dose. Receptors originate from an adult who received the AZD1222 COVID-19 vaccine.

The chain is built from TRBV3-1 (or the pseudogene TRBV3-2) and TRBJ2-3; tentatively, D is TRBD2 (5 bases). Between the trimmed V and J ends, which lost 1 base and 8 bases, there was a span of 7 bases. The germline V gene has CDR1 LGHDT and CDR2 YNNKEL (reference sequence). This CDR3 is 12 amino acids long. Written as DNA, the CDR3 is TGTGCCAGCAGCCAAGGAGAGGGTACGCAGTATTTT. This sequence encodes CASSQGEGTQYF.

The chain links TRBV4-2 to TRBJ2-7; 9 nucleotides match TRBD1. From germline, CDR1 is LGHNA and CDR2 YNFKEQ. The CDR3 contains 15 residues. J was trimmed by 2 bases and V by 0 bases; bases with no gene match: 2. The CDR3 is CASSQEWTGAYEQYF. DNA of the CDR3: TGTGCCAGCAGCCAAGAGTGGACAGGGGCCTACGAGCAGTACTTC.

The rearrangement links TRBV6-5 to TRBJ2-5; D gene ambiguous. The CDR3 totals 12 residues. The V end was cut by 11 bases, the J end by 2 bases, with 12 bases between. CDR1 is MNHEY, CDR2 SVGAGI, per germline. Here the CDR3 DNA reads TGTGCCGTTAAGTGGGGTCAAGAGACCCAGTACTTC. Its translation is CAVKWGQETQYF.

This clone was detected only once. This rearrangement joins TRBV7-8 to TRBJ1-3; 7 bases are a match to TRBD1. The CDR3 totals 14 residues. CDR1 SGHVS and CDR2 FQNEAQ come from the germline V gene. The V gene end was trimmed by 10 bases and the J gene end by 7 bases; junction bases not matched to a gene: 13. CDR3 coding DNA: TGTGCCATCGAACGACAGGGTTCTGTCAACACCATATATTTT. Amino acid sequence: CAIERQGSVNTIYF.

The rearrangement joins TRBV5-1 to TRBJ2-2; 13 nucleotides align to TRBD2. Trimming cost V 7 bases and J 1 base; bases outside gene matches: 13. Germline values: CDR1 SGHRS, CDR2 YFSETQ. This CDR3 spans 19 amino acids. The CDR3 DNA follows: TGCGCCAGCTACCCCATCGGACTAGCGGGGGTTTTGAACACCGGGGAGCTGTTTTTT. This sequence encodes CASYPIGLAGVLNTGELFF.

The chain has TRBV4-1 and TRBJ2-7; D not certain. This CDR3 comprises 15 residues. With 5 bases removed from V and 5 bases from J, the gap between germline ends came to 19 bases. Germline assignment: CDR1 MGHRA and CDR2 YSYEKL. The CDR3 coding sequence is TGCGCCAGCAGCGACCAGTTCCGGACCGAGCACGAGCAGTACTTC. It encodes CASSDQFRTEHEQYF.

V usage is TRBV5-1 and J usage is TRBJ1-2; TRBD1 matches 9 bases. This CDR3 is built from 14 residues. The germline V gene has CDR1 SGHRS and CDR2 YFSETQ. Trimming took 4 bases from V and 8 from J; bases not matched to a gene: 9. CDR3 sequence: CASSVGGQGRGYTF. CDR3 in DNA: TGCGCCAGCAGCGTTGGGGGACAGGGAAGGGGCTACACCTTC.

V gene TRBV29-1 combines with J gene TRBJ2-7; D is tentatively TRBD1 or TRBD2 (5 bases each). Looked up from germline, CDR1 is SQVTM and CDR2 is ANQGSEA. Deletions cut 4 bases from V and 4 bases from J, with 14 bases between. This CDR3 contains 13 residues. This CDR3 is CSVVGGLRYEQYF. The CDR3 DNA is TGCAGCGTTGTTGGGGGTCTTAGGTACGAGCAGTACTTC.

The chain carries TRBV2 and TRBJ1-2; D remains ambiguous. From germline, CDR1 is SNHLY and CDR2 FYNNEI. CDR3 length: 12 residues. The V end was cut by 8 bases, the J end by 5 bases, with 12 bases between. CDR3 sequence reads: CASCGSGYGYTF. The CDR3 region has the DNA TGTGCCAGCTGTGGGAGCGGTTATGGCTACACCTTC.

The CDR3, as DNA: TGTGCCAGCAGCCAAGAATGGGCAGGGGGCACAAAGACCCAGTACTTC. Its protein is CASSQEWAGGTKTQYF. The chain employs TRBV4-2 and TRBJ2-5; 8 nucleotides agree with TRBD1. Losses at the gene ends were 0 bases for V and 6 bases for J; bases not matched to a gene: 9. This CDR3 is 16 amino acids long. Germline lookup yields CDR1 LGHNA and CDR2 YNFKEQ.

This chain joins TRBV2 and TRBJ1-4, with 8 bases aligning to TRBD1. This CDR3 is 15 amino acids long. With V trimmed by 5 bases and J by 7 bases, 9 bases remained unmatched. Germline assignment: CDR1 SNHLY and CDR2 FYNNEI. The CDR3 DNA follows: TGTGCCAGCAGTCCACAGGGGGTTGGTGCTGAAAAACTGTTTTTT. This translates into CASSPQGVGAEKLFF.

The chain recombines TRBV15 with TRBJ1-1; D is uncertain. The germline V gene has CDR1 LNHNV and CDR2 YYDKDF (reference sequence). The V and J ends lost 2 bases and 6 bases respectively, with 10 bases between them. The CDR3 sequence is 13 residues long. The DNA of the CDR3 is TGTGCCACCAGCAGACGACCGAGCTCTGAAGCTTTCTTT. Its translation is CATSRRPSSEAFF.

J is TRBJ1-2 and V is TRBV19; 8 bases fit TRBD1. The trim removed 5 bases at V and 4 bases at J, leaving 9 bases unmatched. This CDR3 has 15 residues. The V gene's germline CDR1 is LNHDA and CDR2 SQIVND (reference sequence). CDR3: CASSYPTGVSYGYTF. The CDR3 nucleotides are TGTGCCAGTAGTTACCCGACAGGGGTGTCCTATGGCTACACCTTC.

This clone showed up just once. The V and J genes are TRBV28 and TRBJ2-7, with 9 nucleotides matching TRBD2. The CDR3 totals 14 residues. In germline, CDR1 is MDHEN, CDR2 SYDVKM. Trimming at V came to 10 bases and at J to 3 bases, leaving 10 bases not matched to a gene. The CDR3 DNA sequence: TGTGCCACCAGCGGGCATAGCGGGAGCTACGAGCAGTACTTC. Translating it yields CATSGHSGSYEQYF.

J is TRBJ2-3 and V is TRBV4-2; 9 nucleotides match TRBD1. The length of the CDR3 is 16 residues. V lost 4 bases, J lost 6 bases, and 11 bases stayed unmatched. Germline CDR1 reads LGHNA; CDR2 reads YNFKEQ. CDR3 in amino acids: CASSRRKQGAWDTQYF. The CDR3 bases are TGTGCCAGCAGCCGTAGGAAACAGGGGGCCTGGGATACGCAGTATTTT.

The rearrangement links TRBV7-3 to TRBJ2-1; 15 positions agree with TRBD2. The CDR3 loop spans 20 amino acids. The V and J ends lost 1 base and 6 bases, in that order; junction bases with no gene match: 13. CDR1 is SGHTA and CDR2 is FQGTGA in the germline V gene. CDR3 sequence: CASSLRVMGLAGGHSNEQFF. The DNA of the CDR3 is TGTGCCAGCAGCTTAAGGGTGATGGGACTAGCGGGGGGACACTCCAATGAGCAGTTCTTC.

The chain has TRBV4-3 and TRBJ1-2; D not resolved. The germline V gene has CDR1 LGHNA and CDR2 YSLEER. The CDR3 has 15 amino acids. With 2 bases removed from V and 2 bases from J, the gap between germline ends came to 12 bases. The CDR3 spells CASSQLPDKNYGYTF. The CDR3, as DNA: TGCGCCAGCAGCCAACTCCCTGACAAGAACTATGGCTACACCTTC.

The chain uses TRBV3-1 (or the pseudogene TRBV3-2) and TRBJ2-7, with D tentatively TRBD1 (5 bases). Trimming removed 3 bases from V and 5 bases from J, with 8 bases in between. CDR1 is LGHDT, CDR2 YNNKEL, per germline (reference sequence). This CDR3 has 12 residues. CDR3 sequence (DNA): TGTGCCAGCAGCCACCAACAGGACGAGCAGTACTTC. Encoded protein: CASSHQQDEQYF.